This T cell receptor beta chain is drawn from a study of graft-versus-host responses after intestinal transplantation. Study summary: In this cohort, recipients had multivisceral, liver-intestinal, or isolated intestinal transplants. Study-wide findings and caveats: Recipient marrow held GvH clones, some first seen in ileum or blood.

Only in-frame clones appear in the TCRdb table, and some are missing; sequencing was by immunoSEQ multiplex PCR. The table lists some 81,000 clones, around 90% of them singletons. Regarding this clone: Its target is not known.

V was pared by 3 bases and J by 7 bases, with 7 bases of the junction left unmatched. This CDR3 region has 15 residues. Germline assignment: CDR1 LNHDA and CDR2 SQIVND (reference sequence). The sample here was unstimulated CD4+ T cells sorted from spleen or lymph node cells, taken before intestinal transplant. The chain employs TRBV19 and TRBJ2-7; 12 bases line up with TRBD2. This receptor was taken from a human donor who received an intestinal transplant. The CDR3 here is CASSMASGRAWEQYF. The CDR3 nucleotides read TGTGCCAGTAGTATGGCTAGCGGGAGGGCCTGGGAGCAGTACTTC. Variable domain in full (rest from reference TRBV19 and TRBJ2-7): DGGITQSPKYLFRKEGQNVTLSCEQNLNHDAMYWYRQDPGQGLRLIYYSQIVNDFQKGDIAEGYSVSREKKESFPLTVTSAQKNPTAFYLCASSMASGRAWEQYFGPGTRLTVT.